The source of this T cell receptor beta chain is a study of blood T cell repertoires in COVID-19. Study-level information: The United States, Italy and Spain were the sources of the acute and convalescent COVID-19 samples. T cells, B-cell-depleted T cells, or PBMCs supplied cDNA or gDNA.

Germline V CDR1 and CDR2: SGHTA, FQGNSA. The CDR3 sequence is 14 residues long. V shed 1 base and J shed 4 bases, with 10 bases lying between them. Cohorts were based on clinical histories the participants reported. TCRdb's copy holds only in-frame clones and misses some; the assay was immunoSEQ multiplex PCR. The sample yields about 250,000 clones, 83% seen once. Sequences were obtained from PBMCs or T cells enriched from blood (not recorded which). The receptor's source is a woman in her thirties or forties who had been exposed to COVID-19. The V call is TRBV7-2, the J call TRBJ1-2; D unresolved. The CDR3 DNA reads TGTGCCAGCAGCTTAGTATCGGGGAGCTATGGCTACACCTTC. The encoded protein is CASSLVSGSYGYTF.